The clone carrying this TCR beta chain has just one count. These data are taken from a study of T cell changes during pregnancy in multiple sclerosis. This table comes from immunoSEQ multiplex PCR, and its TCRdb copy is limited to in-frame clones, with some not included. Here the sample spans around 42,000 clones, approximately 90% being singletons. This TCR was sampled from a female donor with multiple sclerosis, enrolled in a pregnancy study. Sequenced material: CD4+ T cells from peripheral blood mononuclear cells, taken in the third trimester of pregnancy.

The CDR3 DNA reads TGTGCCAGCAGCCGCCAAGCGGGGGGGAACACCGGGGAGCTGTTTTTT. Residues: CASSRQAGGNTGELFF. The chain employs TRBV5-4 and TRBJ2-2, with 9 bases that match TRBD2. Germline CDR1 reads SGHNT; CDR2 reads YYREEE (reference sequence). Unmatched junction bases numbered 5, after V lost 4 bases and J lost 1 base. The CDR3 is 16 residues long. Looking up the rest from reference TRBV5-4 and TRBJ2-2 gives the full variable domain: ETGVTQSPTHLIKTRGQQVTLRCSSQSGHNTVSWYQQALGQGPQFIFQYYREEENGRGNFPPRFSGLQFPNYSSELNVNALELDDSALYLCASSRQAGGNTGELFFGEGSRLTVL.